Listed here are 17 T cell receptor beta chains from one sample, sequenced in a study of T cells after yellow fever vaccination. TCRdb passed the 5' RACE reads through MiXCR, listing each CDR3 protein once. Counted here are 50,000 or so distinct CDR3 sequences, 7.4% occurring once; the ten biggest clones make up roughly 31%. This specimen consisted of CD8+ T cells sorted from PBMCs, obtained roughly 15 days after the first yellow fever vaccination. The receptors come from a man aged 18 to 29 who received the YFV17D yellow fever vaccine.

This clonotype was seen at least ten times. The CDR3 bases are TGTGCCAGCAGTTTCCGGGGATTCGGAGATACGCAGTATTTT. Its translation: CASSFRGFGDTQYF. This rearrangement joins TRBV12-3 or TRBV12-4 to TRBJ2-3; D might be TRBD2 (5 bases). CDR3 size: 14 residues. The V end lost 3 bases, the J end lost 5 bases, and 12 bases lay between the germline ends.

This clonotype turned up a few times. This sequence joins TRBV23-1 and TRBJ1-1; D perhaps matches TRBD1 (5 bases). TRBV23-1 is identified as an open reading frame with a role that is uncertain. Between the trimmed V and J ends, which lost 9 bases and 11 bases, there was a span of 13 bases. This CDR3 has 10 residues. The CDR3 here is CARLGGMAFF. CDR3 bases: TGCGCCAGACTCGGGGGGATGGCTTTCTTT.

This clonotype was counted at least ten times. This chain links TRBV20-1 with TRBJ1-3; D is possibly TRBD1 (6 bases). In germline, CDR1 is DFQATT, CDR2 SNEGSKA (reference sequence). CDR3 length: 15 residues. The ends were cut back, 0 bases at V and 4 bases at J, with 13 bases in the middle. In DNA, the CDR3 is TGCAGTGCTAGAGATGTGGGGGGCAGGGGAAACACCATATATTTT. Its protein product is CSARDVGGRGNTIYF.

With respect to this clonotype: A much larger clone is a single base away; this may be a read error. Since no conserved phenylalanine or tryptophan closes the CDR3, a read error is the likely cause. The V and J genes are TRBV20-1 and TRBJ1-5; D is unresolved. Trimming shortened V by 1 base and J by 3 bases, and 4 bases separated the two germline ends. Germline V gene sequence: CDR1 DFQATT, CDR2 SNEGSKA (reference sequence). This CDR3 contains 12 residues. CDR3 sequence: CSARANNQPQHS. In DNA form, the CDR3 reads TGCAGTGCTAGAGCAAACAATCAGCCCCAGCATTCT.

This clonotype was seen only a few times. The rearrangement joins TRBV20-1 to TRBJ2-7; 15 bases line up with TRBD2. The CDR3 runs to 16 residues. J lost 0 bases, V lost 8 bases, and 8 bases had no gene match. Germline-derived CDR1 and CDR2 are DFQATT and SNEGSKA (reference sequence). CDR3 in amino acids: CSPLGLAGGGSYEQYV. The DNA of the CDR3 is TGCAGTCCATTGGGACTAGCGGGGGGAGGCTCCTACGAGCAGTACGTC.

V and J are TRBV7-9 and TRBJ2-7; D tentatively reads TRBD1 or TRBD2 (5 bases each). Germline V lookup: CDR1 SEHNR, CDR2 FQNEAQ (reference sequence). Trimming shortened V by 4 bases and J by 2 bases, and 12 bases separated the two germline ends. The CDR3 covers 14 residues. CDR3 protein: CASSWKQGAYEQYF. The CDR3 coding sequence is TGTGCCAGCAGCTGGAAGCAGGGAGCCTACGAGCAGTACTTC.

A few counts support this clonotype. The chain joins TRBV4-3 to TRBJ2-1, with TRBD2 as a possible D gene (7 bases). The germline CDR1 and CDR2 sequences are LGHNA and YSLEER. CDR3 length: 17 residues. V lost 4 bases, J lost 4 bases, and 20 bases lay in between. This chain's CDR3 is CASSPEGGGPSYNEQFF. Here the CDR3 DNA reads TGCGCCAGCAGCCCGGAAGGGGGGGGGCCTTCTTACAATGAGCAGTTCTTC.

This clonotype was detected ten times or more. The chain uses TRBV27 and TRBJ2-1; tentatively, D is TRBD1 (6 bases). Trimming pared 3 bases from V and 4 bases from J, leaving 13 bases between. CDR1 and CDR2 from the germline V gene are MNHEY and SMNVEV (reference sequence). The CDR3 has 15 residues. The chain's CDR3 is CASSFGSGEYNEQFF. The CDR3 region has the DNA TGTGCCAGCAGTTTCGGGTCAGGGGAATACAATGAGCAGTTCTTC.

This clonotype came up many times. The chain employs TRBV5-5 and TRBJ1-5, with 10 bases that match TRBD1. With 2 bases clipped from V and 7 bases from J, the junction kept 6 bases outside the gene matches. Looked up from germline, CDR1 is SGHKS and CDR2 is YYEKEE (reference sequence). The CDR3 is made up of 15 amino acids. The CDR3 DNA reads TGTGCCAGCAGCTTCGGGACAGGGGCGCGGCAGCCCCAGCATTTT. Its protein product is CASSFGTGARQPQHF.

This clonotype was picked up many times. The chain carries TRBV12-5 and TRBJ2-7; the D gene could be TRBD1 or TRBD2 (5 bases each). This CDR3 has 13 residues. V was trimmed by 7 bases and J by 0 bases, leaving 10 bases between them. Germline CDR1 and CDR2: LGHNT and FRNRAP. The CDR3 loop reads CASAPGLSYEQYF. The CDR3, as DNA: TGTGCTAGTGCTCCGGGGCTCTCCTACGAGCAGTACTTC.

This clonotype was counted ten times or more. The chain has TRBV14 and TRBJ2-2; D is possibly TRBD1 (5 bases). The length of the CDR3 is 14 residues. Germline V CDR1 and CDR2: SGHDN, FVKESK. Deletions cut 3 bases from V and 4 bases from J, with 9 bases between. CDR3 coding DNA: TGTGCCAGCAGCCAGGAACAGGCCACCGGGGAGCTGTTTTTT. Residues: CASSQEQATGELFF.

Ten or more counts support this clonotype. The chain has TRBV11-2 and TRBJ1-2; unclear D gene. CDR1 SGHAT and CDR2 FQNNGV come from the germline V gene. The CDR3 has 13 amino acids. V lost 1 base, J lost 8 bases, and 11 bases lay in between. The CDR3 DNA is TGTGCCAGCAGCTTAGCCGCGGTAACAGGCTACACCTTC. As protein: CASSLAAVTGYTF.

This clonotype turned up a few times. The chain employs TRBV27 and TRBJ1-5; D is undetermined. This CDR3 is 14 amino acids long. Trimming cost V 0 bases and J 4 bases, with 7 bases left between them. In germline, CDR1 is MNHEY, CDR2 SMNVEV (reference sequence). CDR3 DNA: TGTGCCAGCAGTTTATCACCCCGGAATCAGCCCCAGCATTTT. This encodes CASSLSPRNQPQHF.

Many counts were recorded for this clonotype. The chain combines TRBV5-6 with TRBJ2-1; the D gene is possibly TRBD2 (6 bases). V gave up 2 bases and J gave up 10 bases, with 10 bases separating them. CDR1 SGHDT and CDR2 YYEEEE come from the germline V gene. This CDR3 is 12 amino acids long. The CDR3 sequence: CASSLGLLEQFF. The DNA for the CDR3 is TGTGCCAGCAGCTTAGGACTACTCGAGCAGTTCTTC.

This clonotype has at least ten counts. The chain links TRBV6-5 to TRBJ2-1; 8 nucleotides agree with TRBD2. With V trimmed by 0 bases and J by 5 bases, 6 bases remained unmatched. CDR3 size: 16 residues. The germline V gene encodes CDR1 MNHEY and CDR2 SVGAGI. CDR3 sequence: CASSYSGQRGNNEQFF. CDR3 DNA sequence: TGTGCCAGCAGTTACTCAGGCCAGCGGGGGAACAATGAGCAGTTCTTC.

This clonotype was found a few times. This chain uses TRBV19 with TRBJ1-5; D possibly corresponds to TRBD1 (5 bases). V shed 3 bases and J shed 7 bases, with 13 bases lying between them. Germline-derived CDR1 and CDR2 are LNHDA and SQIVND (reference sequence). This CDR3 region has 14 residues. CDR3 residues: CASSITGGRQPQHF. The CDR3 DNA sequence: TGTGCCAGTAGTATCACCGGGGGTAGGCAGCCCCAGCATTTT.

The chain employs TRBV5-6 and TRBJ2-3, with D unclear. Trimming removed 7 bases at V and 2 bases at J, with 5 bases between. CDR1 SGHDT and CDR2 YYEEEE come from the germline V gene. This CDR3 contains 11 residues. DNA of the CDR3: TGTGCCAGCGGGGTCACAGATACGCAGTATTTT. It specifies CASGVTDTQYF.